This T cell receptor (beta chain) was captured by sequencing in a study of blood T cell repertoires in COVID-19. For the study at large: Some COVID-19 samples were acute and others convalescent; all came from the United States, Italy and Spain.

Categorization into cohorts depended on clinical history that participants reported. The protocol was immunoSEQ multiplex PCR, while the TCRdb copy is restricted to in-frame clones and leaves out a portion. The sample consists of over 350,000 clones, over 75% of them appearing once. Trimming took 0 bases from V and 1 from J, leaving 13 bases between them. Germline CDR1 MNHEY, CDR2 SVGEGT. This CDR3 has 16 residues. This TCR derives from a woman under 40 with acute COVID-19. The gene calls are TRBV6-2 or TRBV6-3 and TRBJ2-7; possible D gene TRBD2, 5 bases. The material sequenced was PBMCs or T cells enriched from blood (not recorded which). CDR3 DNA: TGTGCCAGCAGTTACTCGAGATTTGAGGGTTCCTACGAGCAGTACTTC. This gives the protein CASSYSRFEGSYEQYF.